Listed here are 24 T cell receptor beta chains from one sample, sequenced in a study of blood T cell repertoires in COVID-19. Data came from immunoSEQ multiplex PCR; TCRdb stores just in-frame clones and leaves some out. This table holds 250,000 or so clones, roughly 86% found once. Sequenced sample: peripheral blood. The receptor set was obtained from an older woman with acute or convalescent COVID-19.

This sequence joins TRBV18 and TRBJ2-7; TRBD1 matches at 8 bases. Per the germline V gene, CDR1 is KGHSH and CDR2 is LQKENI. Trimming took 6 bases from V and 3 from J; bases not matched to a gene: 10. CDR3 length equals 15 residues. The CDR3 loop reads CASSLGQGGIYEQYF. The CDR3 DNA sequence: TGTGCCAGCTCCCTCGGACAGGGCGGAATCTACGAGCAGTACTTC.

The V gene is TRBV25-1, the J gene TRBJ1-4, with a weak D call TRBD1 (6 bases). V lost 4 bases, J lost 7 bases, and 16 bases lay in between. Looked up from germline, CDR1 is MGHDK and CDR2 is SYGVNS. The CDR3 is made up of 15 amino acids. The DNA of the CDR3 is TGTGCCAGCAGTGGTGGACAGAGTCTAGGTGAAAAACTGTTTTTT. It encodes CASSGGQSLGEKLFF. Full variable domain (missing parts from reference TRBV25-1 and TRBJ1-4): EADIYQTPRYLVIGTGKKITLECSQTMGHDKMYWYQQDPGMELHLIHYSYGVNSTEKGDLSSESTVSRIRTEHFPLTLESARPSHTSQYLCASSGGQSLGEKLFFGSGTQLSVL.

This clone was recorded only once. The V and J genes are TRBV15 and TRBJ2-5, with 7 bases that match TRBD2. After removal of 3 bases from V and 1 base from J, the junction contained 5 bases not matched to a gene. This CDR3 region has 15 residues. Germline CDR1 is LNHNV and CDR2 is YYDKDF (reference sequence). This CDR3 is CATSSPAGPQETQYF. The DNA for the CDR3 is TGTGCCACCAGCAGCCCAGCGGGGCCCCAAGAGACCCAGTACTTC.

The chain uses TRBV4-2 and TRBJ2-5, with a weak D call TRBD2 (6 bases). This CDR3 contains 17 residues. Trimming took 8 bases from V and 0 from J, leaving 22 bases between them. Germline V lookup: CDR1 LGHNA, CDR2 YNFKEQ. The CDR3 protein is CASSLRYSGEYQETQYF. The CDR3 DNA follows: TGTGCCAGCTCCTTGAGGTATAGCGGAGAGTACCAAGAGACCCAGTACTTC.

CDR3 DNA: TGTGCCAGCAGCTTGACGACAGGGCTCACAGATACGCAGTATTTT. Its protein is CASSLTTGLTDTQYF. The chain is built from TRBV7-9 and TRBJ2-3, with 7 bases aligning to TRBD1. Germline loops: CDR1 SEHNR, CDR2 FQNEAQ (reference sequence). J lost 2 bases, V lost 3 bases, and 5 bases had no gene match. This CDR3 has 15 amino acids.

The J gene is TRBJ1-1, the V gene TRBV16; D is perhaps TRBD1 (6 bases). V was cut by 0 bases and J by 5 bases, with 10 bases left in between. The CDR3 has 14 amino acids. Germline CDR1 is KGHSY and CDR2 is FQNENV. CDR3 DNA: TGTGCCAGCAGCCAATCAGGGGGGGAAACTGAAGCTTTCTTT. Translation: CASSQSGGETEAFF.

Only one count was recorded for this clone. This rearrangement joins TRBV30 to TRBJ1-2; TRBD1 might be the D (5 bases). This CDR3 is built from 13 residues. Trimming took 3 bases from V and 8 from J, leaving 16 bases between them. CDR1 is GTSNPN, CDR2 SVGIG, per germline (reference sequence). CDR3 amino acids: CAWRGDWTWGYTF. The CDR3 bases are TGTGCCTGGAGGGGGGACTGGACTTGGGGCTACACCTTC. Full variable domain (missing parts from reference TRBV30 and TRBJ1-2): SQTIHQWPATLVQPVGSPLSLECTVEGTSNPNLYWYRQAAGRGLQLLFYSVGIGQISSEVPQNLSASRPQDRQFILSSKKLLLSDSGFYLCAWRGDWTWGYTFGSGTRLTVV.

V is TRBV10-2 and J is TRBJ1-6, with TRBD1 matching 8 bases. V lost 5 bases, J lost 9 bases, and 9 bases stayed unmatched. Germline V lookup: CDR1 WSHSY, CDR2 SAAADI. The CDR3 runs 15 residues. The CDR3 bases are TGCGCCAGCAGTCTACCCGGACAGGGTGCTTCACCCCTCCACTTT. Amino acids: CASSLPGQGASPLHF.

The chain recombines TRBV7-3 with TRBJ2-2; 8 nucleotides align to TRBD1. CDR3 length: 15 amino acids. V was pared by 4 bases and J by 4 bases, with 5 bases of the junction left unmatched. The germline CDR1 and CDR2 sequences are SGHTA and FQGTGA. The CDR3 reads CASSSDRAGTGELFF. The DNA of the CDR3 is TGTGCCAGCAGCTCGGACAGGGCTGGCACCGGGGAGCTGTTTTTT.

The chain combines TRBV10-2 with TRBJ1-4, with D tentatively TRBD1 (5 bases). The CDR3 totals 13 residues. The V gene lost 3 bases and the J gene lost 12 bases, with 14 bases spanning the gap. The germline V gene encodes CDR1 WSHSY and CDR2 SAAADI. The chain's CDR3 is CASSEISGQELFF. CDR3 sequence (DNA): TGCGCCAGCAGTGAAATCTCAGGGCAAGAACTGTTTTTT.

This rearrangement joins TRBV7-8 to TRBJ2-6; the match to TRBD1 covers 8 bases. V lost 5 bases, J lost 4 bases, and 4 bases stayed unmatched. The CDR3 is 15 residues long. Germline-derived CDR1 and CDR2 are SGHVS and FQNEAQ. The CDR3 loop is CASSQGQAGANVLTF. The CDR3 DNA is TGTGCCAGCAGCCAGGGACAGGCAGGGGCCAACGTCCTGACTTTC.

The chain recombines TRBV5-1 with TRBJ1-5; D possibly corresponds to TRBD1 (6 bases). Trimming removed 5 bases from V and 1 base from J, with 10 bases in between. From germline, CDR1 is SGHRS and CDR2 YFSETQ. The CDR3 has 14 amino acids. CDR3 DNA: TGCGCCAGCAGTTCCGGACAGAGCAATCAGCCCCAGCATTTT. It is translated as CASSSGQSNQPQHF.

The gene calls are TRBV5-6 and TRBJ1-2; the D is unclear. This CDR3 has 13 amino acids. Germline values: CDR1 SGHDT, CDR2 YYEEEE. Trimming removed 4 bases from V and 6 bases from J, with 13 bases in between. Here the CDR3 reads CASSPVSRDGYTF. The CDR3, as DNA: TGTGCCAGCAGCCCGGTTTCTCGGGATGGCTACACCTTC.

The chain joins TRBV24-1 to TRBJ2-3, with 8 bases lining up with TRBD2. CDR3 length equals 17 residues. The junction had 12 bases not matched to a gene; V was cut back by 4 bases and J by 4 bases. Germline V gives CDR1 KGHDR, CDR2 SFDVKD. This chain's CDR3 is CATSEPYRSGNADTQYF. The CDR3, as DNA: TGTGCCACCAGTGAGCCCTATCGTAGCGGGAATGCAGATACGCAGTATTTT.

This chain uses TRBV11-2 with TRBJ1-2; the D is unclear. Germline CDR1 reads SGHAT; CDR2 reads FQNNGV. The CDR3 is 14 residues long. V was trimmed by 1 base and J by 5 bases, leaving 11 bases between them. CDR3 sequence reads: CASSLAAGNYGYTF. DNA of the CDR3: TGTGCCAGCAGCTTAGCCGCGGGAAATTATGGCTACACCTTC.

The genes are TRBV11-3 and TRBJ2-1; 8 bases are a match to TRBD1. CDR1 SGHNT and CDR2 YENEEA come from the germline V gene. The junction had 5 bases not matched to a gene; V was cut back by 3 bases and J by 4 bases. The CDR3 contains 15 residues. This CDR3 is CASSFRTGIYNEQFF. In DNA form, the CDR3 reads TGTGCCAGCAGCTTTCGGACAGGGATTTACAATGAGCAGTTCTTC.

V usage is TRBV6-5 and J usage is TRBJ1-2; a possible D gene is TRBD1 (6 bases). From germline, CDR1 is MNHEY and CDR2 SVGAGI. The V end lost 6 bases, the J end lost 3 bases, and 11 bases lay between the germline ends. The CDR3 has 13 residues. The CDR3 region has the DNA TGTGCCAGCAGCCTGGACAGCTACTATGGCTACACCTTC. Translation: CASSLDSYYGYTF.

With regard to this clone: Distinct nucleotide sequences in the sample also encode this CDR3. This chain joins TRBV9 and TRBJ2-5; no reliable D call. Germline V CDR1 and CDR2: SGDLS, YYNGEE. V lost 2 bases and J 3 bases, leaving 8 bases between the germline ends. CDR3 length: 13 amino acids. Written as DNA, the CDR3 is TGTGCCAGCAGCGTCGCCCGAGAAGAGACCCAGTACTTC. Its protein is CASSVAREETQYF.

The table lists this clone with a few counts. This rearrangement joins TRBV3-1 (or the pseudogene TRBV3-2) to TRBJ1-6; a possible D gene is TRBD1 (5 bases). The CDR3 covers 13 residues. The germline gives CDR1 LGHDT, CDR2 YNNKEL (reference sequence). Trimming took off 6 bases at V and 5 bases at J, with 8 bases between the two ends. CDR3 nucleotide sequence: TGTGCCAGCAGACGGGGGGATAATTCACCCCTCCACTTT. Protein product: CASRRGDNSPLHF.

This clone showed up just once. The V call is TRBV6-5, the J call TRBJ2-7; 8 nucleotides match TRBD1. The V segment lost 2 bases and the J segment 3 bases; nucleotides outside the gene matches: 3. The germline CDR1 and CDR2 sequences are MNHEY and SVGAGI. The CDR3 runs to 14 residues. This CDR3 reads CASSYGQGNYEQYF. The CDR3 nucleotides are TGTGCCAGCAGTTACGGACAGGGTAACTACGAGCAGTACTTC.

The chain recombines TRBV9 with TRBJ1-1; TRBD1 might be the D (5 bases). The V gene's germline CDR1 is SGDLS and CDR2 YYNGEE. V dropped 4 bases and J dropped 3 bases, with 13 bases sitting between them. The CDR3 has 14 amino acids. The CDR3 spells CASSPHRGDTEAFF. The CDR3 DNA reads TGTGCCAGCAGCCCCCACCGGGGGGACACTGAAGCTTTCTTT.

This clone was detected a few times. V gene TRBV7-2 combines with J gene TRBJ1-5; 8 nucleotides agree with TRBD1. V dropped 6 bases and J dropped 1; count of bases not matched to a gene: 5. This CDR3 comprises 15 residues. Germline V gene lookup returns CDR1 SGHTA and CDR2 FQGNSA. The CDR3 loop is CASSPGGASNQPQHF. DNA for the CDR3: TGTGCCAGCAGTCCAGGGGGCGCGAGCAATCAGCCCCAGCATTTT.

Only a few counts were recorded for this clone. The chain links TRBV5-1 to TRBJ1-6, with a weak D call TRBD1 (5 bases). Germline V gene data show CDR1 as SGHRS and CDR2 as YFSETQ. This CDR3 is 17 amino acids long. Trimming stripped 2 bases from V and 6 bases from J, with 18 bases between. The CDR3 DNA follows: TGCGCCAGCAGCTTATCTGCAACAGGAGCTAGTAATTCACCCCTCCACTTT. It yields the protein CASSLSATGASNSPLHF.

The chain joins TRBV18 to TRBJ2-5; D might be TRBD1 (6 bases). V was clipped by 5 bases and J by 1 base, with 11 bases between them. The germline CDR1 and CDR2 sequences are KGHSH and LQKENI. The CDR3 runs 14 residues. Here the CDR3 reads CASSYTGPQETQYF. The CDR3 nucleotides read TGTGCCAGCTCATACACAGGGCCCCAAGAGACCCAGTACTTC.